The 20 T cell receptor beta chains below were found in one sample sequenced in a study of beta chain features in type 1 diabetes. Expressed TCRB transcripts were sequenced because the isolated RNA had all been reverse transcribed beforehand. Using immunoSEQ multiplex PCR, the repertoire was profiled, and TCRdb retains in-frame clones only, with some absent. Of 350,000 to 450,000 clones in the sample, 11% to 15% were seen once. The sequenced sample was naive CD4+ T cells from blood. Source of these receptors: a man between 25 and 39 years old in good health.

This clone appeared a few times. The CDR3 is CSVAQGRGGELFF. CDR3 in DNA: TGCAGCGTTGCTCAAGGGCGCGGCGGGGAGCTGTTTTTT. The J gene is TRBJ2-2, the V gene TRBV29-1; unclear D gene. With 4 bases removed from V and 7 bases from J, the gap between germline ends came to 13 bases. The CDR3 extends over 13 amino acids. CDR1 SQVTM and CDR2 ANQGSEA come from the germline V gene.

This clone has only a few counts. The chain is built from TRBV9 and TRBJ2-2; the D gene could be TRBD1 or TRBD2 (5 bases each). This CDR3 comprises 22 residues. Germline-derived CDR1 and CDR2 are SGDLS and YYNGEE. Trimming took off 0 bases at V and 4 bases at J, with 31 bases between the two ends. The CDR3 loop is CASSVGTTGTGPDRDGTGELFF. CDR3 in DNA: TGTGCCAGCAGCGTAGGGACCACCGGGACCGGACCAGATCGAGATGGCACCGGGGAGCTGTTTTTT.

The chain carries TRBV6-1 and TRBJ2-3, with 8 bases identical to TRBD2. Germline V gives CDR1 MNHNS, CDR2 SASEGT. The V and J ends lost 5 bases and 5 bases, in that order; junction bases with no gene match: 6. This CDR3 comprises 14 residues. The CDR3: CASSPPAGGDTQYF. CDR3 in DNA: TGTGCCAGCAGTCCACCGGCGGGGGGAGATACGCAGTATTTT.

This clone turned up a few times. The gene calls are TRBV11-2 and TRBJ2-3; 7 bases agree with TRBD1. The CDR3 contains 13 residues. V lost 2 bases to trimming and J lost 6 bases; unmatched junction nucleotides: 2. Per the germline V gene, CDR1 is SGHAT and CDR2 is FQNNGV. The CDR3 reads CASSLTGDDTQYF. The CDR3 nucleotides read TGTGCCAGCAGCTTAACAGGGGACGATACGCAGTATTTT. The entire variable domain, with the rest obtained from reference TRBV11-2 and TRBJ2-3, is as follows: EAGVAQSPRYKIIEKRQSVAFWCNPISGHATLYWYQQILGQGPKLLIQFQNNGVVDDSQLPKDRFSAERLKGVDSTLKIQPAKLEDSAVYLCASSLTGDDTQYFGPGTRLTVL.

V and J are TRBV30 and TRBJ2-2; D uncertain. Germline assignment: CDR1 GTSNPN and CDR2 SVGIG (reference sequence). V was pared by 4 bases and J by 3 bases, with 12 bases between. The CDR3 is 14 residues long. CDR3 in DNA: TGTGCCTGGAACTCGCGGCCCGACACCGGGGAGCTGTTTTTT. Residues: CAWNSRPDTGELFF.

The table lists this clone with many counts. The rearrangement links TRBV25-1 to TRBJ2-5; tentatively, D is TRBD1 or TRBD2 (6 bases each). The CDR3 covers 14 residues. Trimming left V 8 bases short and J 1 base short, with 14 bases between. Germline V gene lookup returns CDR1 MGHDK and CDR2 SYGVNS. CDR3 region: CASAKGGGQETQYF. CDR3 DNA sequence: TGTGCCAGCGCCAAAGGGGGAGGCCAAGAGACCCAGTACTTC.

The J gene is TRBJ1-2, the V gene TRBV2; weak D call: TRBD1 (5 bases). Trimming took off 2 bases at V and 4 bases at J, with 11 bases between the two ends. The CDR3 is made up of 14 amino acids. Germline V gives CDR1 SNHLY, CDR2 FYNNEI. CDR3 sequence: CASSESGLSYGYTF. The CDR3 nucleotides are TGTGCCAGCAGTGAATCGGGACTGAGCTATGGCTACACCTTC.

This clone has a handful of counts. V and J are TRBV14 and TRBJ2-3, with 7 bases that match TRBD1. The V segment lost 1 base and the J segment 7 bases; nucleotides outside the gene matches: 11. Germline V gives CDR1 SGHDN, CDR2 FVKESK. This CDR3 has 16 amino acids. In nucleotides, the CDR3 is TGTGCCAGCAGCCAAGGGAGGACAGGACCCTTCCATACGCAGTATTTT. It specifies CASSQGRTGPFHTQYF.

The chain is built from TRBV4-3 and TRBJ2-2; no firm D call. The V end was cut by 0 bases, the J end by 1 base, with 9 bases between. The germline CDR1 and CDR2 sequences are LGHNA and YSLEER. CDR3 size: 16 residues. CDR3 sequence (DNA): TGCGCCAGCAGCCAAGAAGTCAGCTTGAACACCGGGGAGCTGTTTTTT. It codes for CASSQEVSLNTGELFF.

This clone was counted only a few times. CDR3 residues: CASSLVSGETQYF. The CDR3 DNA reads TGTGCCAGCAGCTTAGTTTCCGGAGAGACCCAGTACTTC. The chain recombines TRBV13 with TRBJ2-5; no reliable D call. CDR3 size: 13 residues. The germline V and J ends were trimmed by 1 base and 4 bases, with 7 bases remaining between them. Looked up from germline, CDR1 is PRHDT and CDR2 is FYEKMQ (reference sequence).

The chain links TRBV7-2 to TRBJ1-6, with 7 positions matching TRBD1. This CDR3 contains 14 residues. Germline trimming cut 3 bases from V and 11 bases from J; bases unmatched to any gene: 7. Looked up from germline, CDR1 is SGHTA and CDR2 is FQGNSA. CDR3 nucleotide sequence: TGTGCCAGCAGCTTGGACAGGTGGAGTACACCCCTCCACTTT. This encodes CASSLDRWSTPLHF.

V and J are TRBV10-3 and TRBJ1-3; tentatively, D is TRBD1 (6 bases). From germline, CDR1 is ENHRY and CDR2 SYGVKD. V was clipped by 7 bases and J by 4 bases, with 11 bases between them. This CDR3 contains 13 residues. The CDR3 spells CAINPTGGNTIYF. CDR3 DNA sequence: TGTGCCATCAATCCTACAGGGGGAAACACCATATATTTT.

The CDR3 spells CASSQAADSQAETQYF. Here the CDR3 DNA reads TGCGCCAGCAGCCAAGCCGCGGACTCCCAAGCGGAGACCCAGTACTTC. The chain joins TRBV4-1 to TRBJ2-5, with a tentative D call TRBD2 (5 bases). This CDR3 comprises 16 residues. Trimming removed 1 base at V and 5 bases at J, with 17 bases between. Germline V gene lookup returns CDR1 MGHRA and CDR2 YSYEKL.

This clone was detected only a few times. The V and J genes are TRBV6-1 and TRBJ2-1; possible D gene TRBD2, 5 bases. V was pared by 7 bases and J by 2 bases, with 12 bases between. CDR3 length equals 14 residues. The germline V gene encodes CDR1 MNHNS and CDR2 SASEGT. The CDR3: CASIPERTYNEQFF. Written as DNA, the CDR3 is TGTGCCAGCATCCCTGAGCGGACCTACAATGAGCAGTTCTTC.

This clone has more than one count but fewer than ten. J is TRBJ2-7 and V is TRBV7-2; TRBD2 matches 7 bases. Germline lookup yields CDR1 SGHTA and CDR2 FQGNSA. The CDR3 totals 15 residues. V lost 5 bases, J lost 2 bases, and 9 bases stayed unmatched. CDR3 bases: TGTGCCAGCAGCCCGGGGGGTGGCCTCCCCTACGAGCAGTACTTC. Protein product: CASSPGGGLPYEQYF.

This clone has just a few counts. The chain employs TRBV7-9 and TRBJ1-2; 9 bases are shared with TRBD1. V was pared by 5 bases and J by 5 bases, with 3 bases of the junction left unmatched. Germline assignment: CDR1 SEHNR and CDR2 FQNEAQ (reference sequence). The CDR3 consists of 13 residues. The chain's CDR3 is CASSLTGGYGYTF. In nucleotides, the CDR3 is TGTGCCAGCAGCCTGACAGGGGGGTATGGCTACACCTTC. Filled out from reference TRBV7-9 and TRBJ1-2, the complete variable domain reads DTGVSQNPRHKITKRGQNVTFRCDPISEHNRLYWYRQTLGQGPEFLTYFQNEAQLEKSRLLSDRFSAERPKGSFSTLEIQRTEQGDSAMYLCASSLTGGYGYTFGSGTRLTVV.

The chain combines TRBV29-1 with TRBJ2-5; possible D gene TRBD2, 5 bases. The V and J ends lost 6 bases and 0 bases respectively, with 14 bases between them. The CDR3 is made up of 14 amino acids. Germline CDR1 SQVTM, CDR2 ANQGSEA. The DNA for the CDR3 is TGCAGCGTAGCGGACGGTTGGTACCAAGAGACCCAGTACTTC. This encodes CSVADGWYQETQYF.

There are a few counts of this clone. The gene calls are TRBV4-1 and TRBJ1-2; 9 bases align to TRBD1. Trimming cost V 2 bases and J 7 bases; bases outside gene matches: 5. There are 14 residues in the CDR3. CDR1 and CDR2 (germline): MGHRA, YSYEKL. CDR3 sequence (DNA): TGCGCCAGCAGCCAACTAACGGACAGGGGTGGCTACACCTTC. Its protein is CASSQLTDRGGYTF.

This clone was seen a handful of times. V usage is TRBV5-4 and J usage is TRBJ1-1; 11 bases are a match to TRBD1. Per germline, CDR1 SGHNT and CDR2 YYREEE (reference sequence). The ends lost 4 bases at V and 5 bases at J; junction bases unmatched: 10. This CDR3 spans 16 amino acids. The CDR3 here is CASSPRTGGVWTEAFF. The DNA of the CDR3 is TGTGCCAGCAGCCCACGGACAGGGGGCGTGTGGACTGAAGCTTTCTTT. Filled out from reference TRBV5-4 and TRBJ1-1, the complete variable domain reads ETGVTQSPTHLIKTRGQQVTLRCSSQSGHNTVSWYQQALGQGPQFIFQYYREEENGRGNFPPRFSGLQFPNYSSELNVNALELDDSALYLCASSPRTGGVWTEAFFGQGTRLTVV.

A few counts support this clone. The chain links TRBV2 to TRBJ2-7; D remains unclear. This CDR3 region has 11 residues. CDR1 is SNHLY, CDR2 FYNNEI, per germline. V lost 1 base to trimming and J lost 8 bases, with 6 bases between them. As DNA, the CDR3 is TGTGCCAGCAGTGAAGAATCCAAGCAGTACTTC. This translates into CASSEESKQYF.